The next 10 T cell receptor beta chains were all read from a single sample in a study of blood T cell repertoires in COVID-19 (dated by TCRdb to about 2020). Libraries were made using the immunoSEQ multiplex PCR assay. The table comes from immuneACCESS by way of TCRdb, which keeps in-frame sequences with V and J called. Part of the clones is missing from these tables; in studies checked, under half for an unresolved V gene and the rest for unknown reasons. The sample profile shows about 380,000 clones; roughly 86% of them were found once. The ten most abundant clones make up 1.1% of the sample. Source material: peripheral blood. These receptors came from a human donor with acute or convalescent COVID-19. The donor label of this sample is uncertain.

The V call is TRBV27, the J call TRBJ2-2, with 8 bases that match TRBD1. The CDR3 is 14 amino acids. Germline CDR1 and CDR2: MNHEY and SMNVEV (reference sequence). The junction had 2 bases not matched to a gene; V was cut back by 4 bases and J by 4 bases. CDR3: CASSWTGTTGELFF. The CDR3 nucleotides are TGTGCCAGCAGTTGGACAGGGACCACCGGGGAGCTGTTTTTT.

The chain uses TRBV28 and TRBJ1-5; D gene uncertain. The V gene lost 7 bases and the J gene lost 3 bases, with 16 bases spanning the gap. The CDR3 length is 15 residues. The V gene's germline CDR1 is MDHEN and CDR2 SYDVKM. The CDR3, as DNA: TGTGCCAGCATGAAGGAATCGGGTAACAATCAGCCCCAGCATTTT. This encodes CASMKESGNNQPQHF.

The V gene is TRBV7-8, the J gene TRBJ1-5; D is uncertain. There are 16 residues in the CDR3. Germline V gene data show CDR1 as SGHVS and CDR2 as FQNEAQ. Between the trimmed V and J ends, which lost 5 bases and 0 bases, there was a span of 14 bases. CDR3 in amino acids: CASSPLTDYSNQPQHF. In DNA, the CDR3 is TGTGCCAGCAGCCCCTTGACGGACTATAGCAATCAGCCCCAGCATTTT.

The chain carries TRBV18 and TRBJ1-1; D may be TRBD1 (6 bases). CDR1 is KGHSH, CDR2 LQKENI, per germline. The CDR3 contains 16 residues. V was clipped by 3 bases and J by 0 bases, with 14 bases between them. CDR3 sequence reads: CASSPRGQRLNTEAFF. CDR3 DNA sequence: TGTGCCAGCTCACCGAGGGGACAACGATTGAACACTGAAGCTTTCTTT. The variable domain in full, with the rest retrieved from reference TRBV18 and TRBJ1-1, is NAGVMQNPRHLVRRRGQEARLRCSPMKGHSHVYWYRQLPEEGLKFMVYLQKENIIDESGMPKERFSAEFPKEGPSILRIQQVVRGDSAAYFCASSPRGQRLNTEAFFGQGTRLTVV.

CDR3 sequence reads: CASSEARLAGGTGELFF. In DNA, the CDR3 is TGTGCCAGCAGTGAAGCTAGACTAGCGGGAGGGACCGGGGAGCTGTTTTTT. The rearrangement links TRBV6-1 to TRBJ2-2, with 14 bases lining up with TRBD2. Germline V gene lookup returns CDR1 MNHNS and CDR2 SASEGT. The CDR3 sequence is 17 residues long. Trimming took 0 bases from V and 5 from J; bases not matched to a gene: 2.

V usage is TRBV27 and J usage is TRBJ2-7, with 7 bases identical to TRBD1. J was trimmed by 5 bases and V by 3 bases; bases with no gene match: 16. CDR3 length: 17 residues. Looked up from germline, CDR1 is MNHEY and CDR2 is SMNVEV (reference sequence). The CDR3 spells CASSFYSVGGKGNEQYF. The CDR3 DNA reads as TGTGCCAGCAGTTTTTATTCAGTAGGGGGCAAAGGGAACGAGCAGTACTTC.

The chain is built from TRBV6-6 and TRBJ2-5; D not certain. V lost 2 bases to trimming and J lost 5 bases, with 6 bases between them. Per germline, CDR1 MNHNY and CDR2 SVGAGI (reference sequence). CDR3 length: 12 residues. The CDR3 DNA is TGTGCCAGCAGTTACGCGTGGGAGACCCAGTACTTC. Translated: CASSYAWETQYF.

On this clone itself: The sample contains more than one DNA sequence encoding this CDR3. The CDR3 nucleotides read TGTGCCAGCAGCAGCCGACAGGGGAACTATGGCTACACCTTC. It encodes CASSSRQGNYGYTF. The chain is built from TRBV3-1 (or the pseudogene TRBV3-2) and TRBJ1-2; 8 positions agree with TRBD1. The V gene's germline CDR1 is LGHDT and CDR2 YNNKEL (reference sequence). V lost 5 bases and J lost 2; bases outside the gene matches: 4. This CDR3 comprises 14 residues.

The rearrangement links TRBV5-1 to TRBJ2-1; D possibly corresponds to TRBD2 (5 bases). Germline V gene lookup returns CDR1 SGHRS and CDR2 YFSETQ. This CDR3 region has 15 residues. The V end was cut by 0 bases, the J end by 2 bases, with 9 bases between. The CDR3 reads CASSLAGVTYNEQFF. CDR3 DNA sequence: TGCGCCAGCAGCTTGGCCGGGGTTACCTACAATGAGCAGTTCTTC. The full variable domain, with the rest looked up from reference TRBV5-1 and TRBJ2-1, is KAGVTQTPRYLIKTRGQQVTLSCSPISGHRSVSWYQQTPGQGLQFLFEYFSETQRNKGNFPGRFSGRQFSNSRSEMNVSTLELGDSALYLCASSLAGVTYNEQFFGPGTRLTVL.

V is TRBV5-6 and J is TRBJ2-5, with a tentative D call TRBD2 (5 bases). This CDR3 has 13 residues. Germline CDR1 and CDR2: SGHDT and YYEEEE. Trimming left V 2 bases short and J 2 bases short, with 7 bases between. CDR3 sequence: CASSFGDQETQYF. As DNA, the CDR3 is TGTGCCAGCAGCTTCGGGGATCAAGAGACCCAGTACTTC.